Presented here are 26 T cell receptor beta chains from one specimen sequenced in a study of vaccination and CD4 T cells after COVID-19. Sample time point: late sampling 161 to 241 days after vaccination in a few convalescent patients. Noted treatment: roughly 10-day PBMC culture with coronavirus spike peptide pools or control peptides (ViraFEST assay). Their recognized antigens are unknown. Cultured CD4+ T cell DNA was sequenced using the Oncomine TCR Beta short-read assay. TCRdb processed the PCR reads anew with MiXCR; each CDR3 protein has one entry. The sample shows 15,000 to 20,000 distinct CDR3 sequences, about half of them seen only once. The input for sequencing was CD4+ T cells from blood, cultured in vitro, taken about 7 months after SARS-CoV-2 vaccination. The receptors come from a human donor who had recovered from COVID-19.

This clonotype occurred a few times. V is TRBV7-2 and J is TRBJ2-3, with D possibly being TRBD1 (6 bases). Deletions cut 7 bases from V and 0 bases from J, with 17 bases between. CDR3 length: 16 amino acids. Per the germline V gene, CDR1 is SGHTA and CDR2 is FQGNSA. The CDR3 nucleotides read TGTGCCAGCACCCATTCGGGGACACCTAGCACAGATACGCAGTATTTT. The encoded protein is CASTHSGTPSTDTQYF. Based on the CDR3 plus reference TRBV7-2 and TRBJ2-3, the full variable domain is GAGVSQSPSNKVTEKGKDVELRCDPISGHTALYWYRQSLGQGLEFLIYFQGNSAPDKSGLPSDRFSAERTGGSVSTLTIQRTQQEDSAVYLCASTHSGTPSTDTQYFGPGTRLTVL.

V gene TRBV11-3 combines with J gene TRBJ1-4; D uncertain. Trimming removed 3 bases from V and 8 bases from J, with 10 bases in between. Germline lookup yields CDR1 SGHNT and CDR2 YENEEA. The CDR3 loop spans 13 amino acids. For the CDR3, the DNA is TGTGCCAGCAGCTTGCCGGGCTCAGAAAAACTGTTTTTT. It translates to CASSLPGSEKLFF. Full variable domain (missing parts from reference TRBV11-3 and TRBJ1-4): EAGVVQSPRYKIIEKKQPVAFWCNPISGHNTLYWYLQNLGQGPELLIRYENEEAVDDSQLPKDRFSAERLKGVDSTLKIQPAELGDSAVYLCASSLPGSEKLFFGSGTQLSVL.

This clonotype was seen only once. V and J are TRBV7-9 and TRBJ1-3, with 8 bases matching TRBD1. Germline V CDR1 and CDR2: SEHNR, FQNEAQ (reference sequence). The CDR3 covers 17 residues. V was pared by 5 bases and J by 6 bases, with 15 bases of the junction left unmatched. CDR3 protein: CASSHNAGTGRANTIYF. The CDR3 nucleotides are TGTGCCAGCAGCCATAACGCCGGGACAGGACGTGCAAACACCATATATTTT.

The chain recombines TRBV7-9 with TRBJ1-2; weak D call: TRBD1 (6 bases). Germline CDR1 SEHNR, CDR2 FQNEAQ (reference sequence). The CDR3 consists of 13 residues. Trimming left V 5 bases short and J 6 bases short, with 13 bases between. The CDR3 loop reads CASSRQVLDGYTF. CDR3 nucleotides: TGTGCCAGCAGCCGACAGGTCCTCGATGGCTACACCTTC.

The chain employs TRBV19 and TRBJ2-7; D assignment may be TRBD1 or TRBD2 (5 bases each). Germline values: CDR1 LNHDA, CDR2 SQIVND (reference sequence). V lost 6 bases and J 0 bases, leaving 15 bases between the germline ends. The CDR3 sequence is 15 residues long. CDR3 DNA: TGTGCCAGTAGGGACGGGACGGAGAGCTCCTACGAGCAGTACTTC. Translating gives CASRDGTESSYEQYF.

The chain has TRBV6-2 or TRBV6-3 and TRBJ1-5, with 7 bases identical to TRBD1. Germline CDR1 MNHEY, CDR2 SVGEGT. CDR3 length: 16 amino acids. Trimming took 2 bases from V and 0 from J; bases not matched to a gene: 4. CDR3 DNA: TGTGCCAGCAGTTACGGGTCAGGGGGTAGCAATCAGCCCCAGCATTTT. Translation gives CASSYGSGGSNQPQHF.

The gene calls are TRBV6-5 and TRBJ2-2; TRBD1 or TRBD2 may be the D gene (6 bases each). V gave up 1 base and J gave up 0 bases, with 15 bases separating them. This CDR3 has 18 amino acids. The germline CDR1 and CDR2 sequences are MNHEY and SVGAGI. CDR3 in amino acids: CASSYLTGARTNTGELFF. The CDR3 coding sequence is TGTGCCAGCAGTTACTTGACGGGGGCGCGTACGAACACCGGGGAGCTGTTTTTT.

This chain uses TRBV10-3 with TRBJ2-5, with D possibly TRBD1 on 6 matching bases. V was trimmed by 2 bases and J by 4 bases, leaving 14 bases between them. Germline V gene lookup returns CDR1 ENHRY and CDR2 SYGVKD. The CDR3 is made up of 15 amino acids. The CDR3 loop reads CAISEGQPSGETQYF. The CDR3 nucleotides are TGTGCCATCAGTGAGGGACAGCCCTCGGGAGAGACCCAGTACTTC.

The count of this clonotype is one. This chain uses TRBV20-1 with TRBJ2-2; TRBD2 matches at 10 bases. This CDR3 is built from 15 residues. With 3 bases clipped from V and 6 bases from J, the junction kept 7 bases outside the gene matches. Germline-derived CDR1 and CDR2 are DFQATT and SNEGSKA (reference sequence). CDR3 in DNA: TGCAGTGCTAGGGATAGCGGGAGGAGGGCCGGGGAGCTGTTTTTT. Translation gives CSARDSGRRAGELFF.

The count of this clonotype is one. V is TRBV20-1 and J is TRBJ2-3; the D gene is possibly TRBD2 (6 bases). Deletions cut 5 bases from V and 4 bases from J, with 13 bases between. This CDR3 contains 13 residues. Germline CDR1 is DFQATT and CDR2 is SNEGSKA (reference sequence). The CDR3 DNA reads TGCAGTGCTGGGGGACTCTGGGCAGATACGCAGTATTTT. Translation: CSAGGLWADTQYF.

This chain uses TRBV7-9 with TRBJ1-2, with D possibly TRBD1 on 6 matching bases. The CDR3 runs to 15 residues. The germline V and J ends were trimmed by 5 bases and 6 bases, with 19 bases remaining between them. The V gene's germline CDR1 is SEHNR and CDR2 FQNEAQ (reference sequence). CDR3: CASSGNRELRDGYTF. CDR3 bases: TGTGCCAGCAGCGGAAACAGGGAATTGAGGGATGGCTACACCTTC.

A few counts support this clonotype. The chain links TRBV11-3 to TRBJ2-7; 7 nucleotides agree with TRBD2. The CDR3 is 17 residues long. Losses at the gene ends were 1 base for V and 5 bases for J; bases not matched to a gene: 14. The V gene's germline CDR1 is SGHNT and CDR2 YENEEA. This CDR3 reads CASSLGVVAAGEDEQYF. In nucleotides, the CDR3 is TGTGCCAGCAGCTTAGGGGTCGTAGCGGCGGGAGAGGACGAGCAGTACTTC.

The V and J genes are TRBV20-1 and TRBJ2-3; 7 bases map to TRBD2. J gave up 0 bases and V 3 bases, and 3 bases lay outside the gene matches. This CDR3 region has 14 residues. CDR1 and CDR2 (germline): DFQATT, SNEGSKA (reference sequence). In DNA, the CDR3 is TGCAGTGCTAGCAGCGGGACTAGCACAGATACGCAGTATTTT. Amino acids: CSASSGTSTDTQYF.

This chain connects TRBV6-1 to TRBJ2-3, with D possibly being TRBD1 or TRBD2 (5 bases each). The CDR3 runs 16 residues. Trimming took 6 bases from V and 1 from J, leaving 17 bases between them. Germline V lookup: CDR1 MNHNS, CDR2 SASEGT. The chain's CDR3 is CASRTGTAWGTDTQYF. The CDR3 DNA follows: TGTGCCAGCAGGACCGGGACGGCATGGGGCACAGATACGCAGTATTTT.

In DNA form, the CDR3 reads TGCGCCAGCAGGGGGCTAGCGGGGAGCGACAATGAGCAGTTCTTC. The encoded protein is CASRGLAGSDNEQFF. V gene TRBV5-1 combines with J gene TRBJ2-1, with 9 nucleotides matching TRBD2. Germline CDR1 SGHRS, CDR2 YFSETQ. CDR3 length: 15 residues. The V and J ends lost 5 bases and 5 bases, in that order; junction bases with no gene match: 8.

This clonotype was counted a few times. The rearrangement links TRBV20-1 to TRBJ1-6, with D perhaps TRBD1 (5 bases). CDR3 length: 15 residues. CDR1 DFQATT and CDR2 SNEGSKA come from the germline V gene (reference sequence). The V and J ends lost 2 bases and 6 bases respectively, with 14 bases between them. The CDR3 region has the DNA TGCAGTGCTAGAAGTCACGGGGCCAGTAATTCACCCCTCCACTTT. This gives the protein CSARSHGASNSPLHF.

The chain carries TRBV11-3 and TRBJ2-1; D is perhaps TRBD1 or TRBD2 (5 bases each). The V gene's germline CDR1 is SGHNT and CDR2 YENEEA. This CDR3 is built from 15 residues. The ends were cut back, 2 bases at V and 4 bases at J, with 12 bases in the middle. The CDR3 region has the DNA TGTGCCAGCAGCTTACAGGGACCCCTATACAATGAGCAGTTCTTC. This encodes CASSLQGPLYNEQFF.

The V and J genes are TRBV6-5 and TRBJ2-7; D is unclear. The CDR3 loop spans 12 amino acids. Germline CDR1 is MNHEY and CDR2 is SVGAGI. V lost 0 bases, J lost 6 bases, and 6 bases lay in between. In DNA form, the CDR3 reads TGTGCCAGCAGTTACTCGGGGTTCGAGCAGTACTTC. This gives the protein CASSYSGFEQYF.

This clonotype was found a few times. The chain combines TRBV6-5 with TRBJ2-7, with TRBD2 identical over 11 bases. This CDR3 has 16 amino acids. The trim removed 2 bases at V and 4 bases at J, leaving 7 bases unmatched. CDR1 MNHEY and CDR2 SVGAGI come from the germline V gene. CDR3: CASSYQGTSGPYEQYF. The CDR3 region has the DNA TGTGCCAGCAGTTACCAGGGGACTAGCGGACCTTACGAGCAGTACTTC.

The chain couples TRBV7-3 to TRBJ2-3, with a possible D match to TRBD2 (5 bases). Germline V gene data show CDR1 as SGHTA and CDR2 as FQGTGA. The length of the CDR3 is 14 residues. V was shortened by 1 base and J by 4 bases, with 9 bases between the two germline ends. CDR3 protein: CASSLNTSPDTQYF. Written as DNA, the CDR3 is TGTGCCAGCAGCTTAAACACTAGTCCAGATACGCAGTATTTT.

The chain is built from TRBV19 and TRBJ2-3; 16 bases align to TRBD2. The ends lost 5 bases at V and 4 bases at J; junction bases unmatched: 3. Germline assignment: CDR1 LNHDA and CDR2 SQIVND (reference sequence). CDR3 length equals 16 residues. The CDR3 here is CASSLGLAGGSDTQYF. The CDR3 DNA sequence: TGTGCCAGTAGTTTGGGACTAGCGGGAGGGTCAGATACGCAGTATTTT.

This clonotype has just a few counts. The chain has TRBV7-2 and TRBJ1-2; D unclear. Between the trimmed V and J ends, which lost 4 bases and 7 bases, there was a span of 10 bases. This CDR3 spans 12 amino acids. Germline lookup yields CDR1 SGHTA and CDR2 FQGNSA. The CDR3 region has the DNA TGTGCCAGCAGCTCTACCATCACTGGCTACACCTTC. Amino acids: CASSSTITGYTF.

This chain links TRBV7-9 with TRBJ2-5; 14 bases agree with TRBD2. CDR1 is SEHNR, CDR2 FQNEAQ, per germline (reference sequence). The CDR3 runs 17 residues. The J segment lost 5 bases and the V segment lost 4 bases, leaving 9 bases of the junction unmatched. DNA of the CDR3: TGTGCCAGCAGCTCCGGGACTAGCGGGAGTGTCTGGGAGACCCAGTACTTC. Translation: CASSSGTSGSVWETQYF.

The CDR3 DNA reads TGTGCCAGCGGTACCACAGGGGCCGGAAATCAGCCCCAGCATTTT. Encoded protein: CASGTTGAGNQPQHF. The chain combines TRBV6-2 or TRBV6-3 with TRBJ1-5; 7 nucleotides agree with TRBD1. V lost 8 bases, J lost 4 bases, and 11 bases stayed unmatched. Germline CDR1 MNHEY, CDR2 SVGEGT. The CDR3 sequence is 15 residues long.

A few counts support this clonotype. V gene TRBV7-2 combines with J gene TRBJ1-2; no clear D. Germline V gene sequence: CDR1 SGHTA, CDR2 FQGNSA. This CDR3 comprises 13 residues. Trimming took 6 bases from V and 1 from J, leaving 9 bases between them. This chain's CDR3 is CASRAGINYGYTF. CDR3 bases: TGTGCCAGCAGGGCCGGGATTAACTATGGCTACACCTTC.

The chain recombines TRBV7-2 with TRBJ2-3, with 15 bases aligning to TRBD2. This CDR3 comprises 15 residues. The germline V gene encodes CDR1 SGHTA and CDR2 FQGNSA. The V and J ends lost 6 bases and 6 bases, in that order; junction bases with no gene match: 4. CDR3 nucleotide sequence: TGTGCCAGCAGGGGGACTAGCGGGGGGCGGGATACGCAGTATTTT. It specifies CASRGTSGGRDTQYF.